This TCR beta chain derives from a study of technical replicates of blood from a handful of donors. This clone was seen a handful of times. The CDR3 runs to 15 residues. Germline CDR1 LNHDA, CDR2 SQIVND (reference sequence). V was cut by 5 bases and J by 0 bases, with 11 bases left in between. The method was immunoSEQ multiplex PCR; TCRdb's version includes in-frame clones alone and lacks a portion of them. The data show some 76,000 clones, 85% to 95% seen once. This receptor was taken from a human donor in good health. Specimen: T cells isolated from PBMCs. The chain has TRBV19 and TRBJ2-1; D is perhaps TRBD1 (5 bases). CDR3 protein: CASSETESSYNEQFF. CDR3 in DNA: TGTGCCAGTAGTGAGACAGAGAGCTCCTACAATGAGCAGTTCTTC.